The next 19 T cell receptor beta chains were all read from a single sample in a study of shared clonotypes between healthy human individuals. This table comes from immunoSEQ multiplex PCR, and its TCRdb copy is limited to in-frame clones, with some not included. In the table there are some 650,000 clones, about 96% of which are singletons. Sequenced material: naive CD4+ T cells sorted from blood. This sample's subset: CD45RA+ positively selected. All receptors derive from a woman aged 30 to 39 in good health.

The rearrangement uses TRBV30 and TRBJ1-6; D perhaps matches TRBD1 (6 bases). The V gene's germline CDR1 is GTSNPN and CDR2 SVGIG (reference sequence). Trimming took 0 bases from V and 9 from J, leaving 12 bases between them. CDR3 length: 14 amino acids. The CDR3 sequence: CAWSVARGTSPLHF. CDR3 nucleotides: TGTGCCTGGAGTGTGGCCAGGGGTACTTCACCCCTCCACTTT.

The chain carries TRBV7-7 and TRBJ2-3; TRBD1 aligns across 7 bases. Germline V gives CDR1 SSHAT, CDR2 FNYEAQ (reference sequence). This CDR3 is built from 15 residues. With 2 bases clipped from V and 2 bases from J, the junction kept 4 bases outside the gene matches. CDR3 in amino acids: CASSLRQGATDTQYF. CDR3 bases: TGTGCCAGCAGCTTAAGACAGGGAGCCACAGATACGCAGTATTTT.

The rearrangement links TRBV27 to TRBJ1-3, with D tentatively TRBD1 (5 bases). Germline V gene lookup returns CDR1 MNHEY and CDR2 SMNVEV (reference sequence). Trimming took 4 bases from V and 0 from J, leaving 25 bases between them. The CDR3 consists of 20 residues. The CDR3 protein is CASSYTGSRVGFPSGNTIYF. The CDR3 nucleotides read TGTGCCAGCAGTTATACAGGATCCCGGGTCGGTTTTCCCTCTGGAAACACCATATATTTT.

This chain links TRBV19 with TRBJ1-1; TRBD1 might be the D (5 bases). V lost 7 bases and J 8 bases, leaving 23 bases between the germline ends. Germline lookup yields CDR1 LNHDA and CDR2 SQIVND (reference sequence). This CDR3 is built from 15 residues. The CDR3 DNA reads TGTGCCAGTAACCCCATCGACAGCGGGCGGGCAGAAGCTTTCTTT. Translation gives CASNPIDSGRAEAFF.

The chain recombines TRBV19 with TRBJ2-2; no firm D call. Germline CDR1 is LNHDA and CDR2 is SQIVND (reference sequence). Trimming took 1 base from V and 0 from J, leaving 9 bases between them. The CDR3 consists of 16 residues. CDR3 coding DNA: TGTGCCAGTAGTATAGTTTCGGTACCGAACACCGGGGAGCTGTTTTTT. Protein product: CASSIVSVPNTGELFF.

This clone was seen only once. This CDR3 reads CASSPTLYEQYF. As DNA, the CDR3 is TGTGCCAGCAGCCCTACCCTCTACGAGCAGTACTTC. The genes are TRBV7-2 and TRBJ2-7; D is unresolved. Germline V gene sequence: CDR1 SGHTA, CDR2 FQGNSA. The germline V and J ends were trimmed by 5 bases and 3 bases, with 8 bases remaining between them. There are 12 residues in the CDR3.

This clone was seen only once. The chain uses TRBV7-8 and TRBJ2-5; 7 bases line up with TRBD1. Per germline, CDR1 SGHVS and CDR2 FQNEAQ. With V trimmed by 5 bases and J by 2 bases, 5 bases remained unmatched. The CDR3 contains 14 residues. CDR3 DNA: TGTGCCAGCAGCAGCCGACAGGGACAAGAGACCCAGTACTTC. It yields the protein CASSSRQGQETQYF.

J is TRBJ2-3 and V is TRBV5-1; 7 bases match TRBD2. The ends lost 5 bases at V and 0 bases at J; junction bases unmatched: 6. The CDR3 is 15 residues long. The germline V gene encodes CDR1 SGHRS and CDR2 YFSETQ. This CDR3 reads CASRPGGSSTDTQYF. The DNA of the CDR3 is TGCGCCAGCAGACCCGGGGGGTCGAGCACAGATACGCAGTATTTT.

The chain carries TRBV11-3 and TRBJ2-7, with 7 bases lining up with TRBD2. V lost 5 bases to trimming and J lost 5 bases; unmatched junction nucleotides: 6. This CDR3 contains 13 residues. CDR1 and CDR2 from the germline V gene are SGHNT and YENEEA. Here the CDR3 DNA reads TGTGCCAGCAGCAAGAGGCGGGAGAACGAGCAGTACTTC. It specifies CASSKRRENEQYF. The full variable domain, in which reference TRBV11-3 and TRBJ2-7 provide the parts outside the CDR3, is EAGVVQSPRYKIIEKKQPVAFWCNPISGHNTLYWYLQNLGQGPELLIRYENEEAVDDSQLPKDRFSAERLKGVDSTLKIQPAELGDSAVYLCASSKRRENEQYFGPGTRLTVT.

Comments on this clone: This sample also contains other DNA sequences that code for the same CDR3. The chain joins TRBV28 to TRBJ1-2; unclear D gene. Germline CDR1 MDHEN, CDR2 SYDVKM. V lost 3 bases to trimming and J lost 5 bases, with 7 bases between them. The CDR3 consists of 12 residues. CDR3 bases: TGTGCCAGCAGTTTGTCGGGGTATGGCTACACCTTC. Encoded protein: CASSLSGYGYTF.

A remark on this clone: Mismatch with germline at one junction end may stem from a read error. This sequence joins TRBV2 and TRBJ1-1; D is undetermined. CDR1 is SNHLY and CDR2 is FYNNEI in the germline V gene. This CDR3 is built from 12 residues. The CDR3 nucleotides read TGTGCCAGCAGTGAGGGAGGGCAGAAGGACTCTTTT. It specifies CASSEGGQKDSF.

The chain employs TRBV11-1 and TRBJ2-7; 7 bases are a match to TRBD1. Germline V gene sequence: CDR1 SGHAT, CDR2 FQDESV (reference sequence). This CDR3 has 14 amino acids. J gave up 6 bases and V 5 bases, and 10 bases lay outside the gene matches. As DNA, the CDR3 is TGTGCCAGCAGCCTCGACAGGGCGAAGGCCGAGCAGTACTTC. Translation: CASSLDRAKAEQYF.

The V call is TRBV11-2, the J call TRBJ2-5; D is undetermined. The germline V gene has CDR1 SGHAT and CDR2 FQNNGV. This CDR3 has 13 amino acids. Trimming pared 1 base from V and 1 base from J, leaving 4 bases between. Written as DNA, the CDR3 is TGTGCCAGCAGCTTAGCAGCCCAAGAGACCCAGTACTTC. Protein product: CASSLAAQETQYF.

CDR3 in DNA: TGTGCCAGTAGTCAGCGAGCATATGAGCAGTTCTTC. The encoded protein is CASSQRAYEQFF. The rearrangement uses TRBV19 and TRBJ2-1; D gene ambiguous. The CDR3 is 12 residues long. Trimming left V 5 bases short and J 8 bases short, with 10 bases between. CDR1 is LNHDA, CDR2 SQIVND, per germline (reference sequence).

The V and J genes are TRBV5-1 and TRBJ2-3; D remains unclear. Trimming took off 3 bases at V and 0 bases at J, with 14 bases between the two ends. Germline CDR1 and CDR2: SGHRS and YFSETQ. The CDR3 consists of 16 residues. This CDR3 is CASSSLRQSSTDTQYF. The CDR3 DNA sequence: TGCGCCAGCAGCTCTTTACGCCAATCTAGCACAGATACGCAGTATTTT.

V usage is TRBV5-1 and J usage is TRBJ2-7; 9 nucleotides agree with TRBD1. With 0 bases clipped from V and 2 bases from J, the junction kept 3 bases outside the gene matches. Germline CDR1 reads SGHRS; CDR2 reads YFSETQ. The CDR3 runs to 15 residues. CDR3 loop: CASSLEQGAAYEQYF. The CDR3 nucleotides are TGCGCCAGCAGCTTGGAACAGGGGGCGGCCTACGAGCAGTACTTC.

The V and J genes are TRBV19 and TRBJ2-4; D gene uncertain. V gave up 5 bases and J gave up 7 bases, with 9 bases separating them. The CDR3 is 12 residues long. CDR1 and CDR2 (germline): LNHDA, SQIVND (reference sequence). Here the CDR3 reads CASSSPGNIQYF. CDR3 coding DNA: TGTGCCAGTAGTTCCCCGGGTAACATTCAGTACTTC.

CDR3 residues: CASSYLTGGDWGGYTF. In DNA, the CDR3 is TGTGCCAGCAGTTACCTGACAGGGGGAGATTGGGGAGGCTACACCTTC. The chain couples TRBV6-6 to TRBJ1-2; TRBD1 matches at 9 bases. After removal of 2 bases from V and 8 bases from J, the junction contained 12 bases not matched to a gene. This CDR3 spans 16 amino acids. The germline V gene has CDR1 MNHNY and CDR2 SVGAGI (reference sequence).

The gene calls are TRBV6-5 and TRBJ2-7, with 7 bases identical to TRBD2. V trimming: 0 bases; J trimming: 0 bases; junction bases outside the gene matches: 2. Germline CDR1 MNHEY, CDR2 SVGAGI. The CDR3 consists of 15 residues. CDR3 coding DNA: TGTGCCAGCAGTTACTCCCGGGAGGCCTCCTACGAGCAGTACTTC. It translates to CASSYSREASYEQYF.